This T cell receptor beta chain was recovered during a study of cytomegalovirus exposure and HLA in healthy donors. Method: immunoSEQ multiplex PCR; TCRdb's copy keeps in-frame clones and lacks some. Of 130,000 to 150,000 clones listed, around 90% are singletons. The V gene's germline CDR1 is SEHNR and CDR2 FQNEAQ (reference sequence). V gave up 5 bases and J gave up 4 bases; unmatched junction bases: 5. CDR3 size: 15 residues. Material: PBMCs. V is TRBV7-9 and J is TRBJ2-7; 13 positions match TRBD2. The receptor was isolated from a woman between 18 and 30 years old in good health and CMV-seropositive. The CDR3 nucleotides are TGTGCCAGCAGCGCGAGGACTAGCGGGAGTTACGAGCAGTACTTC. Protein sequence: CASSARTSGSYEQYF.